This T cell receptor (beta chain) appears in the sequencing data of a study of cytomegalovirus exposure and HLA in healthy donors. Study-level points and caveats: In vitro testing confirmed a few CMV-associated chains as specific for CMV antigens. Segments of the TCR beta V type were, in most cases, productive about 90% or about 30% of the time in an earlier analysis.

V gave up 6 bases and J gave up 3 bases, with 10 bases separating them. In germline, CDR1 is MDHEN, CDR2 SYDVKM. The CDR3 sequence is 13 residues long. Concerning this clone: Its antigen is as yet unknown.

Vbeta (60) and Jbeta (13) primers were used in the PCR. Sequencing was performed with immunoSEQ multiplex PCR; in TCRdb, only in-frame clones are kept and a portion is missing. The table includes around 90,000 clones, approximately 86% detected once. Sequenced material: PBMCs. The origin of this receptor is a man younger than 40 in good health and CMV-seropositive. The chain employs TRBV28 and TRBJ2-3; D may be TRBD1 (5 bases). The CDR3 coding sequence is TGTGCCAGCAGCCCCCCAGGGACAGATACGCAGTATTTT. Its translation: CASSPPGTDTQYF.